This T cell receptor (beta chain) was retrieved from a study of CD8 T cells in Susac syndrome (dated by TCRdb to the late 2010s). Looking at the study overall: Of the Susac syndrome patients who were sequenced, more than five had clinically active disease and roughly eight were in clinical remission. At blood withdrawal, Susac syndrome patients were therapy-naive, treated with corticosteroids (with IVIg additionally given to some), or treated with IVIg alone. The study used repertoire sequencing to test whether antigen drove CD8+ T cell activation and differentiation in Susac syndrome. The paper as a whole reports these results and caveats: In patients with Susac syndrome, the CD4+ T cell repertoire showed no detectable clonal expansion. The number of individuals in the TCR sequencing and HLA analysis was acknowledged as relatively small.

Notes on this clonotype: Its antigen is currently not known. There are no base qualities to consult, and no much larger clone falls within one base.

High-throughput TCR beta sequencing profiled peripheral blood CD8+ and CD4+ T cells from healthy donors, Susac syndrome patients and multiple sclerosis patients. The Susac syndrome patients fulfilled recently defined diagnostic criteria for either definite or probable disease. Bulk CD8+ and CD4+ T cells were purified magnetically by negative isolation, whereas CD8+ TEMRA cells were enriched by FACS. Blood was collected in EDTA tubes and processed within 24 hours, with PBMCs isolated through density gradient centrifugation. PBMCs destined for TCR sequencing were cryopreserved in liquid nitrogen and later thawed in a 37 °C water bath. A purity of at least 90% was achieved for sorted or isolated CD4+, CD8+ and CD8+ TEMRA cells. RNA was extracted using the RNeasy kit, and about 0.45 to 1 ug of the RNA was reverse transcribed with random hexamers. The immunoSEQ multiplex PCR assay, which covers 54 Vbeta and 13 Jbeta segments, was used to amplify TCR beta CDR3 regions. Bias from PCR amplification was corrected by using a synthetic template baseline for primer optimization and for computational correction. In the paper's pipeline: Reads were annotated to V, D and J genes per IMGT and analyzed with immunoSEQ Analyzer, keeping only productive sequences. Clonality was calculated as one minus the Shannon entropy normalized by log2 of the number of productive unique sequences. Public and private clones were assessed among the 100 most prevalent clones of each patient and control. Clones were defined as Susac-specific if absent from the healthy and MS cohorts, from more than 900 published viral clones and from other ImmuneACCESS disease sequences. The raw public reads went through TCRdb reprocessing: fastp at Q25, MiXCR clone calling, in-frame beta chains kept. All rows with the same CDR3 protein become a single entry with the most common DNA and genes. The V and J calls here are based on TCRdb, not the publication. The sample table lists hundreds of thousands of distinct CDR3 sequences, 94% of them with a count of one. The ten largest account for around 0.15% of the sample.

Source material: CD4+ T cells from PBMCs. The receptor's source is a human donor with Susac syndrome.

The CDR3 has the sequence CASSQEWADTQYF. The nucleotide sequence is TGCGCCAGCAGCCAAGAGTGGGCAGATACGCAGTATTTT. In this chain, TRBV4-3 is recombined with TRBJ2-3; too little of a D gene remains to name it. Looking up the germline V gene yields CDR1 LGHNA and CDR2 YSLEER. The CDR3 starts with the cysteine, ends with the phenylalanine, and has 13 residues. CDR3 DNA is the only sequence kept; it has 39 bases, read in frame from the first base. Trimming takes 0 bases from V and 4 bases from J, and the germline ends sit 5 bases apart.